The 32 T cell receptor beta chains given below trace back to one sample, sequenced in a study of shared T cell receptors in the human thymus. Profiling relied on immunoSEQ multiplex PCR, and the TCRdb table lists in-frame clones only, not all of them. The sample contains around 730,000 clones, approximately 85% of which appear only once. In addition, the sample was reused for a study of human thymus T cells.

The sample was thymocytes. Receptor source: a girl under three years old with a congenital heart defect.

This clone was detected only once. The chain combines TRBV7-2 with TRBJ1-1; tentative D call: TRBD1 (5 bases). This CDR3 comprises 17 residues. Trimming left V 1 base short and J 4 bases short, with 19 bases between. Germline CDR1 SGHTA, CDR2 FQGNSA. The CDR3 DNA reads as TGTGCCAGCAGCTTAGATCCTTTCGGGGGATGGGTCACTGAAGCTTTCTTT. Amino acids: CASSLDPFGGWVTEAFF.

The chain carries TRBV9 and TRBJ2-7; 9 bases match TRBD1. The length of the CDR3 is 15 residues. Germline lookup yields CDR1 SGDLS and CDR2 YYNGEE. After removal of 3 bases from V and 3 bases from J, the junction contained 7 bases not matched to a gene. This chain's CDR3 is CASSAGTGIRYEQYF. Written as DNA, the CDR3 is TGTGCCAGCAGCGCCGGGACAGGGATACGCTACGAGCAGTACTTC.

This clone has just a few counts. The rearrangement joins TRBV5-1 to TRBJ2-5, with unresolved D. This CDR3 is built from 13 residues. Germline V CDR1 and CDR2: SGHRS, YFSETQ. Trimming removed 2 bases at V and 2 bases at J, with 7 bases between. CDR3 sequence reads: CASSFSRQETQYF. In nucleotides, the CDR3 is TGCGCCAGCAGCTTTTCGCGGCAAGAGACCCAGTACTTC.

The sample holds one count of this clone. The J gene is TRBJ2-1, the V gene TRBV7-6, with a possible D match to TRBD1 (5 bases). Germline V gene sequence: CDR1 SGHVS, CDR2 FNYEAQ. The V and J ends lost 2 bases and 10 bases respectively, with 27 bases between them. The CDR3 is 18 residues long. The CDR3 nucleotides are TGTGCCAGCAGCTTAAGCCCTACCGACAGACTGAGGAGAAGGGAGCAGTTCTTC. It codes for CASSLSPTDRLRRREQFF.

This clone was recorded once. The CDR3: CASLRGNSPLHF. In nucleotides, the CDR3 is TGTGCCAGCTTGAGGGGGAATTCACCCCTCCACTTT. This chain joins TRBV6-1 and TRBJ1-6; maybe TRBD1 (6 bases). The CDR3 totals 12 residues. Trimming took off 8 bases at V and 7 bases at J, with 9 bases between the two ends. Germline-derived CDR1 and CDR2 are MNHNS and SASEGT.

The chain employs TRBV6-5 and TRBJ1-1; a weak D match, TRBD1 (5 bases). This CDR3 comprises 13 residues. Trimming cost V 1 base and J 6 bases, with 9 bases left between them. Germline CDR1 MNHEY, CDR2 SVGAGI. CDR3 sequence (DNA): TGTGCCAGCAGTTACTTATCAGGGCCTGAAGCTTTCTTT. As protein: CASSYLSGPEAFF.

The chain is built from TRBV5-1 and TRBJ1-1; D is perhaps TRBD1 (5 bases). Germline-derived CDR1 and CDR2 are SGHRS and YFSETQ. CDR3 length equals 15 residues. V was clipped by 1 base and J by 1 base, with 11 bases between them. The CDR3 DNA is TGCGCCAGCAGCTTGTTCAGGGAAGCGAACACTGAAGCTTTCTTT. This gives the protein CASSLFREANTEAFF.

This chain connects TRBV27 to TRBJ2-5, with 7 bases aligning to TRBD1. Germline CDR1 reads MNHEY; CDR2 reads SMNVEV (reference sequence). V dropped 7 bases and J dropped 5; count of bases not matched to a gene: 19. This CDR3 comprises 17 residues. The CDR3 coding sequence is TGTGCCAGCATGCCCTCCGGACAGGCCCGGTCCATGGAGACCCAGTACTTC. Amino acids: CASMPSGQARSMETQYF.

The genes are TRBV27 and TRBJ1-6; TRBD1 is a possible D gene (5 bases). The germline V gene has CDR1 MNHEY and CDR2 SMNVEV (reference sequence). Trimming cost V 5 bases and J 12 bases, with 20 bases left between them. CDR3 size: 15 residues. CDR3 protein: CASSKGPGLLLPLHF. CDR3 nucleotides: TGTGCCAGCAGTAAAGGCCCGGGACTCCTATTACCCCTCCACTTT.

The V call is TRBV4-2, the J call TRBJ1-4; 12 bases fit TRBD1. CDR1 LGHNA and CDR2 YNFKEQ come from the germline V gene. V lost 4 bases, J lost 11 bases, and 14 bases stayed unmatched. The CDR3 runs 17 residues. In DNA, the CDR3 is TGTGCCAGCAGCCGAGAGACCGGGACAGGGGGCAGCGGGAAACTGTTTTTT. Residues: CASSRETGTGGSGKLFF.

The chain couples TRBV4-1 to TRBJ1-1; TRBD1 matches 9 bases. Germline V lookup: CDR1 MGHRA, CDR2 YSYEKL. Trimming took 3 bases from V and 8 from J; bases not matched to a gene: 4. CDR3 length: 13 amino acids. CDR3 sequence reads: CASSHFGTGEAFF. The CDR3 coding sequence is TGCGCCAGCAGCCACTTCGGGACAGGGGAAGCTTTCTTT.

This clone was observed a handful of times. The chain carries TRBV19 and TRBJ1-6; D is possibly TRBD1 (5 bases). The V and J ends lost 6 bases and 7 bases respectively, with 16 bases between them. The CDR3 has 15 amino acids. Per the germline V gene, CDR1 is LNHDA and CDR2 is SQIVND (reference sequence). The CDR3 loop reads CASSRPDSSNSPLHF. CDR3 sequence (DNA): TGTGCCAGTAGCCGCCCAGACAGCTCCAATTCACCCCTCCACTTT.

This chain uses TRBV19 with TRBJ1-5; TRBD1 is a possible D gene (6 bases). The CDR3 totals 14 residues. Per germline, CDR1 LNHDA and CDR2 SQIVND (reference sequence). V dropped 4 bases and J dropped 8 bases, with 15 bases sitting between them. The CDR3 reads CASSRRGGPKPQHF. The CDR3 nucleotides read TGTGCCAGTAGTAGGAGGGGGGGACCTAAGCCCCAGCATTTT.

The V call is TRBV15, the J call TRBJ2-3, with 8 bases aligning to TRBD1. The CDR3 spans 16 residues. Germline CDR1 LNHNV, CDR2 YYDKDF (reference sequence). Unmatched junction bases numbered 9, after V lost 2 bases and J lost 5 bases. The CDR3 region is CATSRSDRGPKDTQYF. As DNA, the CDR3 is TGTGCCACCAGCAGATCAGACAGGGGACCAAAAGATACGCAGTATTTT.

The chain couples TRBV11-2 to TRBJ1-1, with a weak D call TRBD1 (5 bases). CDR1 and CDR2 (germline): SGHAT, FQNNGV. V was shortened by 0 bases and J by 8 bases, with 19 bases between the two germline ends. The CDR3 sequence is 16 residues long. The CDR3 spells CASSLDRADSTREAFF. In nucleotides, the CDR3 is TGTGCCAGCAGCTTAGATCGGGCCGACAGTACAAGAGAAGCTTTCTTT.

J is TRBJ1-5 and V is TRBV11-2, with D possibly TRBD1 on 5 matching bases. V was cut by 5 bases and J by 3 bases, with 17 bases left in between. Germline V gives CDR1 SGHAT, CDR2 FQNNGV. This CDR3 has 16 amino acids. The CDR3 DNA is TGTGCCAGCAGCCTCCAGGGCCCTGGGGCCAATCAGCCCCAGCATTTT. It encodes CASSLQGPGANQPQHF. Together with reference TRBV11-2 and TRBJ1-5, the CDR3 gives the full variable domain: EAGVAQSPRYKIIEKRQSVAFWCNPISGHATLYWYQQILGQGPKLLIQFQNNGVVDDSQLPKDRFSAERLKGVDSTLKIQPAKLEDSAVYLCASSLQGPGANQPQHFGDGTRLSIL.

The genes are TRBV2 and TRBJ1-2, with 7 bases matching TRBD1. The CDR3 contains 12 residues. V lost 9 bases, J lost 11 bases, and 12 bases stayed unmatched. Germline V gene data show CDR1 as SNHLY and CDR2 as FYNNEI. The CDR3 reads CARIKRQGGYTF. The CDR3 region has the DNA TGTGCCAGAATAAAAAGACAGGGAGGATACACCTTC. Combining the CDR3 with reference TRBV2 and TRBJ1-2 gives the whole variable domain EPEVTQTPSHQVTQMGQEVILRCVPISNHLYFYWYRQILGQKVEFLVSFYNNEISEKSEIFDDQFSVERPDGSNFTLKIRSTKLEDSAMYFCARIKRQGGYTFGSGTRLTVV.

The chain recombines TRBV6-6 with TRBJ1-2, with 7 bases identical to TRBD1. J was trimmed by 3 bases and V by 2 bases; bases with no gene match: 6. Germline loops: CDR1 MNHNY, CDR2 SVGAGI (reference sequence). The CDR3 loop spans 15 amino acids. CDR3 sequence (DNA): TGTGCCAGCAGTTACATTCTAACAGGGGACTATGGCTACACCTTC. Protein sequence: CASSYILTGDYGYTF.

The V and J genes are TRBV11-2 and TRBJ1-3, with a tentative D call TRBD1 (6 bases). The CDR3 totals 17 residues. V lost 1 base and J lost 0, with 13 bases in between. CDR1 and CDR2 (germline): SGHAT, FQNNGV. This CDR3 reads CASSLAADSNSGNTIYF. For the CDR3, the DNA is TGTGCCAGCAGCTTAGCCGCGGACAGTAACTCTGGAAACACCATATATTTT.

The CDR3 DNA follows: TGCGCCAGCAGCCCATCGGGACAGCTCTATGGCTACACCTTC. Translated: CASSPSGQLYGYTF. V gene TRBV10-1 combines with J gene TRBJ1-2; 7 positions match TRBD1. The germline V gene encodes CDR1 WNHNN and CDR2 SYGVQD (reference sequence). This CDR3 is 14 amino acids long. The V segment lost 6 bases and the J segment 4 bases; nucleotides outside the gene matches: 8.

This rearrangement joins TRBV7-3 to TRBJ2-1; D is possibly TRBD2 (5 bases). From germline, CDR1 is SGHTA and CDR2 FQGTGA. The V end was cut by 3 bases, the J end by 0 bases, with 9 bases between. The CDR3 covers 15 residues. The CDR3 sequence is CASSFVASSYNEQFF. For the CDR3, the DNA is TGTGCCAGCAGCTTCGTAGCGAGCTCCTACAATGAGCAGTTCTTC.

The CDR3 here is CASSSGTAHTDTQYF. CDR3 DNA: TGCGCCAGCAGCTCCGGGACAGCGCACACAGATACGCAGTATTTT. V gene TRBV4-1 combines with J gene TRBJ2-3, with 7 bases aligning to TRBD1. CDR3 size: 15 residues. V gave up 5 bases and J gave up 2 bases; unmatched junction bases: 7. Germline V gives CDR1 MGHRA, CDR2 YSYEKL.

The CDR3 sequence: CASSPGDTQYF. The CDR3 DNA is TGTGCCAGCTCCCCGGGGGATACGCAGTATTTT. V and J are TRBV6-1 and TRBJ2-3; D is possibly TRBD2 (5 bases). Germline CDR1 is MNHNS and CDR2 is SASEGT. This CDR3 comprises 11 residues. V shed 8 bases and J shed 6 bases, with 9 bases lying between them.

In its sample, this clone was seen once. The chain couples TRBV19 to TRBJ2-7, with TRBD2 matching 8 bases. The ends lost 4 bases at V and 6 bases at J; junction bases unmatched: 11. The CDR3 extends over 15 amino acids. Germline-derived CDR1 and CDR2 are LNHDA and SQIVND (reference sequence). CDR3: CASSTPGTSICEQYF. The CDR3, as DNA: TGTGCCAGTAGTACTCCCGGGACTAGTATCTGCGAGCAGTACTTC.

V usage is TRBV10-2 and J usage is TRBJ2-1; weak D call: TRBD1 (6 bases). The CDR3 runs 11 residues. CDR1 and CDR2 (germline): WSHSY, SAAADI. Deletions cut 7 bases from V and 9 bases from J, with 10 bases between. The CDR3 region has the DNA TGCGCCAGCAATGGGGGCCTTGAGCAGTTCTTC. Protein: CASNGGLEQFF.

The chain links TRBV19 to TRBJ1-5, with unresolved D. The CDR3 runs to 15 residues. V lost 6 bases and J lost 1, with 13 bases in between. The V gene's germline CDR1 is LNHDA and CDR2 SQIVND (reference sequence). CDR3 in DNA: TGTGCCAGTAGAGTGTGCGATCGGAGCAATCAGCCCCAGCATTTT. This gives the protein CASRVCDRSNQPQHF.

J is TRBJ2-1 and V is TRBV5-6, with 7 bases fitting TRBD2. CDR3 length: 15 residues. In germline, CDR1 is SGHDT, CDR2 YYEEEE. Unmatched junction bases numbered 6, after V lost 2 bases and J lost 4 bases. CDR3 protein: CASSFLAGVYNEQFF. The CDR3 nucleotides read TGTGCCAGCAGCTTTCTCGCGGGGGTTTACAATGAGCAGTTCTTC. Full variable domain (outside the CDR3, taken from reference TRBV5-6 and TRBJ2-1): DAGVTQSPTHLIKTRGQQVTLRCSPKSGHDTVSWYQQALGQGPQFIFQYYEEEERQRGNFPDRFSGHQFPNYSSELNVNALLLGDSALYLCASSFLAGVYNEQFFGPGTRLTVL.

The CDR3: CASSLQGLTPYTEAFF. CDR3 coding DNA: TGCGCCAGCAGCTTACAGGGGTTAACCCCCTACACTGAAGCTTTCTTT. The V call is TRBV5-1, the J call TRBJ1-1, with 7 bases matching TRBD1. With V trimmed by 2 bases and J by 3 bases, 10 bases remained unmatched. In germline, CDR1 is SGHRS, CDR2 YFSETQ. This CDR3 region has 16 residues.

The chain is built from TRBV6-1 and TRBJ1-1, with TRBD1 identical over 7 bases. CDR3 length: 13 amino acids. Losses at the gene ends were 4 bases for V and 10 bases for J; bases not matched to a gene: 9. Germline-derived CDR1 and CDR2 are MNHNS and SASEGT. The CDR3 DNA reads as TGTGCCAGCAGTGTCAAACAGGGGTGTGGAGCTTTCTTT. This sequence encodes CASSVKQGCGAFF.

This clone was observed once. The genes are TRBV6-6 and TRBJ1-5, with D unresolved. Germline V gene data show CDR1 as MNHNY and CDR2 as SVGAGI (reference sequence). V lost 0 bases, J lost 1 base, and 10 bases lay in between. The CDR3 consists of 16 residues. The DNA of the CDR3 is TGTGCCAGCAGTTACTCGGGCGTTTTGAGCAATCAGCCCCAGCATTTT. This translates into CASSYSGVLSNQPQHF.

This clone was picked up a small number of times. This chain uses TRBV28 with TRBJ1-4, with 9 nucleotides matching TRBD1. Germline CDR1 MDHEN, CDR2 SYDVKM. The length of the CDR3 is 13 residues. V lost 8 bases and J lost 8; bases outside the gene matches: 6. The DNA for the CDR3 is TGTGCCAGCGCTACAGGGGGCCGAGAAAAACTGTTTTTT. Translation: CASATGGREKLFF.

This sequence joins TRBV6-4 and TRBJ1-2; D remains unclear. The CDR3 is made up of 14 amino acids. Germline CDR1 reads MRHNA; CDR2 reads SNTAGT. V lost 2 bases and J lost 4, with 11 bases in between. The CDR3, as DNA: TGTGCCAGCAGTGACGACCAGGCTCCCTATGGCTACACCTTC. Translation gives CASSDDQAPYGYTF.